The TCR beta chain described here comes from a study of OX40 agonist ivuxolimab in advanced cancers. The germline CDR1 and CDR2 sequences are MDHEN and SYDVKM. Trimming cost V 4 bases and J 2 bases; bases outside gene matches: 5. This CDR3 contains 14 residues. Measured with immunoSEQ multiplex PCR; TCRdb has only the in-frame clones, and not every one. The sample holds under 55,000 clones; about 93% are singletons and the top ten take about 25%. The starting material was CD4+ or CD8+ T cells sorted from blood, obtained in a trial of the OX40 agonist ivuxolimab. The chain combines TRBV28 with TRBJ2-7; 7 bases match TRBD1. The clonotype was recovered from an adult with an advanced solid tumor such as melanoma, head and neck, liver or kidney cancer. Here the CDR3 reads CASSSPGGAYEQYF. The CDR3 DNA reads as TGTGCCAGCAGTTCGCCAGGGGGTGCCTACGAGCAGTACTTC.